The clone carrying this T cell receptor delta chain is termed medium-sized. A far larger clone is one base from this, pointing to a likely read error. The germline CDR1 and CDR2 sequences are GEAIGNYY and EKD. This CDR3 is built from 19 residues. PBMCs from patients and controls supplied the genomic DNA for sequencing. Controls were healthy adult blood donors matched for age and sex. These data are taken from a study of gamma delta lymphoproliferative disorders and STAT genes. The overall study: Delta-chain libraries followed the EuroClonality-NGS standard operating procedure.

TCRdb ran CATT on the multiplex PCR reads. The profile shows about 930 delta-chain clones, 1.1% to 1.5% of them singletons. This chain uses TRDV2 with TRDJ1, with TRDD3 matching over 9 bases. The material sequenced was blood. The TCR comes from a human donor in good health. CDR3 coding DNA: TGTGCCTGTGACACCGTCGGGATGGGGGATAGAACCTCCACCAATAAACTCATCTTT. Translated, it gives CACDTVGMGDRTSTNKLIF.